These 22 T cell receptor beta chains were sequenced from one sample in a study of cytomegalovirus exposure and HLA in healthy donors. The PCR contained 60 Vbeta and 13 Jbeta primers. Assay used: immunoSEQ multiplex PCR; TCRdb lists only in-frame clones, some missing. The listing contains roughly 27,000 clones. Material for sequencing was PBMCs. The receptor set was obtained from a man aged 30 to 45 in good health and CMV-seronegative.

V is TRBV28 and J is TRBJ2-7, with D possibly matching TRBD2 (6 bases). CDR3 length: 14 residues. Germline CDR1 reads MDHEN; CDR2 reads SYDVKM. Trimming left V 3 bases short and J 9 bases short, with 18 bases between. The CDR3 loop reads CASSFGRRGMRQYF. The CDR3 nucleotides read TGTGCCAGCAGTTTCGGCAGACGGGGGATGCGGCAGTACTTC.

The rearrangement joins TRBV5-1 to TRBJ2-2; 7 nucleotides match TRBD1. The V gene end was trimmed by 5 bases and the J gene end by 4 bases; junction bases not matched to a gene: 5. The germline V gene encodes CDR1 SGHRS and CDR2 YFSETQ. This CDR3 has 14 amino acids. CDR3: CASREGAATGELFF. Here the CDR3 DNA reads TGCGCCAGCAGAGAGGGGGCGGCCACCGGGGAGCTGTTTTTT.

The rearrangement joins TRBV4-2 to TRBJ1-1, with TRBD1 as a possible D gene (6 bases). The CDR3 is made up of 15 amino acids. Trimming took 0 bases from V and 5 from J, leaving 13 bases between them. Germline CDR1 reads LGHNA; CDR2 reads YNFKEQ. The CDR3 nucleotides read TGTGCCAGCAGCCAAGAGGGGGGGGCTAGAACTGAAGCTTTCTTT. Translated, it gives CASSQEGGARTEAFF.

This sequence joins TRBV7-9 and TRBJ1-2, with D uncertain. V was cut by 5 bases and J by 7 bases, with 5 bases left in between. CDR1 and CDR2 from the germline V gene are SEHNR and FQNEAQ (reference sequence). The CDR3 spans 10 residues. The chain's CDR3 is CASSPGGYTF. The CDR3 DNA is TGTGCCAGCAGCCCCGGTGGCTACACCTTC.

The CDR3 DNA sequence: TGTGCCAGCAGTCCTCAGGACAGGGAGAATAACGAGCAGTACTTC. It codes for CASSPQDRENNEQYF. The V call is TRBV28, the J call TRBJ2-7; 8 nucleotides match TRBD1. There are 15 residues in the CDR3. Germline CDR1 reads MDHEN; CDR2 reads SYDVKM. Trimming took 5 bases from V and 5 from J; bases not matched to a gene: 11.

The rearrangement uses TRBV5-1 and TRBJ2-3, with unresolved D. V shed 1 base and J shed 4 bases, with 7 bases lying between them. This CDR3 has 13 amino acids. In germline, CDR1 is SGHRS, CDR2 YFSETQ. The CDR3 coding sequence is TGCGCCAGCAGCTTGATAGCTCCAGATACGCAGTATTTT. Encoded protein: CASSLIAPDTQYF.

The genes are TRBV6-4 and TRBJ2-5; TRBD1 matches 8 bases. The CDR3 length is 16 residues. Germline V gene sequence: CDR1 MRHNA, CDR2 SNTAGT. With 1 base clipped from V and 2 bases from J, the junction kept 6 bases outside the gene matches. The CDR3 DNA reads TGTGCCAGCAGTGACTGGGGACAGGCTACTCAAGAGACCCAGTACTTC. Translating it yields CASSDWGQATQETQYF.

The J gene is TRBJ2-2, the V gene TRBV19; a weak D match, TRBD2 (6 bases). Trimming took off 7 bases at V and 6 bases at J, with 15 bases between the two ends. Germline CDR1 is LNHDA and CDR2 is SQIVND (reference sequence). The CDR3 extends over 14 amino acids. CDR3 sequence (DNA): TGTGCCAGTAAGAGGGAGGCAGTCTCCGGGGAGCTGTTTTTT. Amino acids: CASKREAVSGELFF. Based on the CDR3 plus reference TRBV19 and TRBJ2-2, the full variable domain is DGGITQSPKYLFRKEGQNVTLSCEQNLNHDAMYWYRQDPGQGLRLIYYSQIVNDFQKGDIAEGYSVSREKKESFPLTVTSAQKNPTAFYLCASKREAVSGELFFGEGSRLTVL.

The gene calls are TRBV6-1 and TRBJ2-7; TRBD1 might be the D (5 bases). Trimming shortened V by 7 bases and J by 0 bases, and 16 bases separated the two germline ends. The CDR3 spans 15 residues. CDR1 and CDR2 from the germline V gene are MNHNS and SASEGT. The CDR3 protein is CASTQGTTSSYEQYF. Written as DNA, the CDR3 is TGTGCCAGCACCCAGGGCACAACCAGCTCCTACGAGCAGTACTTC.

The chain has TRBV6-5 and TRBJ1-2, with 9 positions matching TRBD1. The germline CDR1 and CDR2 sequences are MNHEY and SVGAGI. CDR3 size: 14 residues. V shed 4 bases and J 8 bases; nucleotides not matched to a gene: 8. The CDR3 protein is CASSSYGTGFGYTF. The CDR3 nucleotides are TGTGCCAGCAGTTCGTACGGGACAGGGTTCGGCTACACCTTC.

This chain connects TRBV27 to TRBJ1-4; D not resolved. This CDR3 has 14 amino acids. Trimming shortened V by 6 bases and J by 0 bases, and 8 bases separated the two germline ends. Per the germline V gene, CDR1 is MNHEY and CDR2 is SMNVEV (reference sequence). Written as DNA, the CDR3 is TGTGCCAGCAGCGCAAGAGCAACTAATGAAAAACTGTTTTTT. Amino acid sequence: CASSARATNEKLFF.

The V and J genes are TRBV12-5 and TRBJ2-1; a weak D match, TRBD2 (5 bases). The CDR3 is 12 residues long. CDR1 and CDR2 from the germline V gene are LGHNT and FRNRAP. Trimming removed 6 bases from V and 9 bases from J, with 12 bases in between. The CDR3 sequence is CASGGFEGEQFF. CDR3 DNA: TGTGCTAGTGGCGGCTTCGAGGGTGAGCAGTTCTTC. Complete variable domain (other parts from reference TRBV12-5 and TRBJ2-1): DARVTQTPRHKVTEMGQEVTMRCQPILGHNTVFWYRQTMMQGLELLAYFRNRAPLDDSGMPKDRFSAEMPDATLATLKIQPSEPRDSAVYFCASGGFEGEQFFGPGTRLTVL.

J is TRBJ1-2 and V is TRBV10-3; 9 bases map to TRBD1. Germline V lookup: CDR1 ENHRY, CDR2 SYGVKD. The CDR3 is 13 residues long. With V trimmed by 3 bases and J by 8 bases, 4 bases remained unmatched. The CDR3 region is CAISEQGARGYTF. In nucleotides, the CDR3 is TGTGCCATCAGTGAACAGGGGGCGCGCGGCTACACCTTC.

The V and J genes are TRBV5-5 and TRBJ2-7; 9 bases fit TRBD1. With 0 bases clipped from V and 2 bases from J, the junction kept 3 bases outside the gene matches. The CDR3 loop spans 15 amino acids. In germline, CDR1 is SGHKS, CDR2 YYEKEE (reference sequence). The CDR3 here is CASSLEGQGAYEQYF. The CDR3, as DNA: TGTGCCAGCAGCTTGGAGGGACAGGGAGCCTACGAGCAGTACTTC.

With respect to this clone: One end of the junction does not line up with germline, which may come from a read error. The gene calls are TRBV18 and TRBJ2-7, with D possibly matching TRBD1 (6 bases). Germline lookup yields CDR1 KGHSH and CDR2 LQKENI. This CDR3 is 16 amino acids long. CDR3 loop: CASAPTPGQGGHEQYF. Here the CDR3 DNA reads TGTGCCAGCGCACCAACCCCGGGACAAGGGGGACACGAGCAGTACTTC.

Comments on this clone: An end of the junction does not agree with germline; a read error may underlie this. This sequence joins TRBV5-1 and TRBJ1-4; no clear D gene. The germline CDR1 and CDR2 sequences are SGHRS and YFSETQ. The CDR3 has 15 amino acids. CDR3 in DNA: TGCGCCAGCAGCTTGGATCGGTTTTCTGGTGAAAAACTGCTTTTT. Residues: CASSLDRFSGEKLLF.

This clone is medium-sized by frequency. The V gene is TRBV6-6, the J gene TRBJ1-1; D possibly corresponds to TRBD1 (5 bases). The CDR3 extends over 14 amino acids. CDR1 and CDR2 (germline): MNHNY, SVGAGI (reference sequence). V was trimmed by 1 base and J by 6 bases, leaving 12 bases between them. The CDR3 spells CASSYWGVGAEAFF. CDR3 nucleotide sequence: TGTGCCAGCAGTTACTGGGGGGTTGGAGCTGAAGCTTTCTTT.

The rearrangement joins TRBV29-1 to TRBJ1-1; TRBD1 agrees at 7 bases. This CDR3 comprises 16 residues. The trim removed 4 bases at V and 0 bases at J, leaving 11 bases unmatched. From germline, CDR1 is SQVTM and CDR2 ANQGSEA. The CDR3 DNA sequence: TGCAGCGTTGTGGGGGACAGTGGGGGCATGAACACTGAAGCTTTCTTT. It is translated as CSVVGDSGGMNTEAFF.

The chain carries TRBV7-2 and TRBJ1-2, with D perhaps matching TRBD1 (5 bases). CDR1 and CDR2 (germline): SGHTA, FQGNSA. With 0 bases removed from V and 6 bases from J, the gap between germline ends came to 11 bases. This CDR3 contains 14 residues. The CDR3 reads CASSLAPGADGYTF. The CDR3, as DNA: TGTGCCAGCAGCTTAGCCCCTGGGGCAGATGGCTACACCTTC. Combining the CDR3 with reference TRBV7-2 and TRBJ1-2 gives the whole variable domain GAGVSQSPSNKVTEKGKDVELRCDPISGHTALYWYRQSLGQGLEFLIYFQGNSAPDKSGLPSDRFSAERTGGSVSTLTIQRTQQEDSAVYLCASSLAPGADGYTFGSGTRLTVV.

The rearrangement links TRBV7-8 to TRBJ2-2; the D is unclear. Germline loops: CDR1 SGHVS, CDR2 FQNEAQ. The CDR3 has 14 residues. V was clipped by 5 bases and J by 3 bases, with 10 bases between them. The CDR3: CASSPSGYTGELFF. DNA of the CDR3: TGTGCCAGCAGCCCTTCCGGGTACACCGGGGAGCTGTTTTTT.

V usage is TRBV4-1 and J usage is TRBJ2-3, with D unclear. This CDR3 is built from 15 residues. Germline values: CDR1 MGHRA, CDR2 YSYEKL. The germline V and J ends were trimmed by 1 base and 0 bases, with 8 bases remaining between them. CDR3 amino acids: CASSQVVASTDTQYF. CDR3 nucleotide sequence: TGCGCCAGCAGCCAAGTAGTAGCTAGCACAGATACGCAGTATTTT.

The CDR3 loop is CATSPGTDTGPLHF. The CDR3 nucleotides are TGTGCCACCTCTCCCGGGACAGATACCGGGCCCCTCCACTTT. The chain carries TRBV6-5 and TRBJ1-6, with 7 positions matching TRBD1. The CDR3 is made up of 14 amino acids. The V segment lost 10 bases and the J segment 13 bases; nucleotides outside the gene matches: 16. Germline V gives CDR1 MNHEY, CDR2 SVGAGI.